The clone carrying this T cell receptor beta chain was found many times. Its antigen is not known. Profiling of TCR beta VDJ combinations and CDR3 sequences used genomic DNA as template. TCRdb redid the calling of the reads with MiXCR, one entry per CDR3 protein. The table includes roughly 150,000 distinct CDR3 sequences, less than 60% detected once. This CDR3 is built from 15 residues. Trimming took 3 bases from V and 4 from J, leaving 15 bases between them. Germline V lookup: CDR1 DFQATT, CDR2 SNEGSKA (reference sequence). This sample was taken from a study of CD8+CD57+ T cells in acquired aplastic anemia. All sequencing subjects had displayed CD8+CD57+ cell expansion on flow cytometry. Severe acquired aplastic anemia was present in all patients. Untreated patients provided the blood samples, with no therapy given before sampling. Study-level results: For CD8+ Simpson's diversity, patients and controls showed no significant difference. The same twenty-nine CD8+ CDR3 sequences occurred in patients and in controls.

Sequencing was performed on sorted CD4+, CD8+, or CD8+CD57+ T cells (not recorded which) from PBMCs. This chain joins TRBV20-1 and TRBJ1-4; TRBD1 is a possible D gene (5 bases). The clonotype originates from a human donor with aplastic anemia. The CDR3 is CSASDSGMSNEKLFF. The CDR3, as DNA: TGCAGTGCTAGCGACTCAGGGATGAGTAATGAAAAACTGTTTTTT.